The present T cell receptor beta chain was sequenced within a study of blood T cell repertoires in COVID-19. Overall study context: COVID-19 samples collected from the United States, Italy and Spain covered acute and convalescent phases.

Per the germline V gene, CDR1 is MNHNY and CDR2 is SVGAGI (reference sequence). V gave up 6 bases and J gave up 5 bases, with 14 bases separating them. There are 13 residues in the CDR3. Measured with immunoSEQ multiplex PCR; TCRdb has only the in-frame clones, and not every one. Of 45,000 to 65,000 clones listed, around 90% are singletons. Sequencing was done on a sample of peripheral blood. The rearrangement links TRBV6-6 to TRBJ2-7; D may be TRBD1 (6 bases). The receptor's source is a human donor with acute or convalescent COVID-19. The donor label of this sample is uncertain. The CDR3 DNA is TGTGCCAGCAGCCCCCCAGGGGTGAACGAGCAGTACTTC. Amino acid sequence: CASSPPGVNEQYF.